This T cell receptor beta chain was sequenced for a study of T cell responses to AZD1222 COVID-19 vaccine. TCRdb's table, derived via immunoSEQ multiplex PCR, lists solely in-frame clones and lacks some. This table holds 100,000 to 150,000 clones, 85% found once. V shed 7 bases, J shed 5 bases, and the junction held 7 bases outside the gene matches. The CDR3 runs to 13 residues. Germline CDR1 and CDR2: LNHDA and SQIVND (reference sequence). The sequence was obtained from an adult who received the MenACWY meningococcal vaccine as a control. The chain recombines TRBV19 with TRBJ1-1; 7 bases map to TRBD1. Sequencing used peripheral blood, obtained 28 days after the second dose of the MenACWY control vaccine. The CDR3 sequence is CASTAPGGTEAFF. DNA of the CDR3: TGTGCCAGTACCGCGCCAGGGGGTACTGAAGCTTTCTTT.